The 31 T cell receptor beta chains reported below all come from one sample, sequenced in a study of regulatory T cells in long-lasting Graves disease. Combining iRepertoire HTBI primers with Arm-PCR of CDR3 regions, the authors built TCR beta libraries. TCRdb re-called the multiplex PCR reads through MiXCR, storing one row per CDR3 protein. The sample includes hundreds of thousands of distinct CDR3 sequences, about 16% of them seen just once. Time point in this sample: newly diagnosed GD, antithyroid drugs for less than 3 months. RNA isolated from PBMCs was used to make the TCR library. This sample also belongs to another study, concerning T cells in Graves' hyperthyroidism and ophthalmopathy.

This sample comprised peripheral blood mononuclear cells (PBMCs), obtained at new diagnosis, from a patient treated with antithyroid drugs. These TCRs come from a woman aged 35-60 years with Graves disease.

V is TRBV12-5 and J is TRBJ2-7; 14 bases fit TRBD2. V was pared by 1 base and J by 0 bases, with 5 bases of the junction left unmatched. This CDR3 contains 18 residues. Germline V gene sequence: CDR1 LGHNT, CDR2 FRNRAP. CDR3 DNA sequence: TGTGCTAGTGGTTTGGGGACTAGCGGGGGGCCGAGCTCCTACGAGCAGTACTTC. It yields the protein CASGLGTSGGPSSYEQYF.

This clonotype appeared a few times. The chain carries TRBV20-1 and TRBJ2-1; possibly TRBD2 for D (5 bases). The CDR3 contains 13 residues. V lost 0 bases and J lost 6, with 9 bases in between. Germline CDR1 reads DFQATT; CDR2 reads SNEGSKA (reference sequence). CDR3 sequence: CSARDRGPNEQFF. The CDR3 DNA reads TGCAGTGCTAGAGATCGGGGTCCCAATGAGCAGTTCTTC.

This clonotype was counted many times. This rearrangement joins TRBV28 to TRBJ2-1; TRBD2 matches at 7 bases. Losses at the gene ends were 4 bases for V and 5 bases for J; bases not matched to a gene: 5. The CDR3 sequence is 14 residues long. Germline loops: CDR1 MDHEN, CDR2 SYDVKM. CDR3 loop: CASSSRTRHNEQFF. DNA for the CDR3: TGTGCCAGCAGTTCTCGGACTAGGCACAATGAGCAGTTCTTC. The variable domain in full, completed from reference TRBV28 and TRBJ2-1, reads DVKVTQSSRYLVKRTGEKVFLECVQDMDHENMFWYRQDPGLGLRLIYFSYDVKMKEKGDIPEGYSVSREKKERFSLILESASTNQTSMYLCASSSRTRHNEQFFGPGTRLTVL.

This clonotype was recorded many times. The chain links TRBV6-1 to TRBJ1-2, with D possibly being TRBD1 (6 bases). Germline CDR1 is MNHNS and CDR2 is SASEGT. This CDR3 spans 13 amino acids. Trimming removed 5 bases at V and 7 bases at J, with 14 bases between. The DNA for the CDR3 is TGTGCCAGCAGTCGGACAGACTGGGGTGGCTACACCTTC. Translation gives CASSRTDWGGYTF.

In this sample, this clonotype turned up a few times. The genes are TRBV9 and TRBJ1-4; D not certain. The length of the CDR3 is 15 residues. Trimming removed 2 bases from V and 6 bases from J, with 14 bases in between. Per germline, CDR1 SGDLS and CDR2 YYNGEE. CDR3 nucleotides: TGTGCCAGCAGCGTGGGATGGGAGATGGATGAAAAACTGTTTTTT. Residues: CASSVGWEMDEKLFF.

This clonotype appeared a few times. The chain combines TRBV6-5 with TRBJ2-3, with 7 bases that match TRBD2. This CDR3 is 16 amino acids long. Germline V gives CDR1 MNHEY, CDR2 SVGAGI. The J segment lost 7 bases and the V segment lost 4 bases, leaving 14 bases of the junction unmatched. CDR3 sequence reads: CASSLLVGGFSNTQYF. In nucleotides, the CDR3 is TGTGCCAGCAGTTTACTTGTGGGGGGGTTCTCGAATACGCAGTATTTT.

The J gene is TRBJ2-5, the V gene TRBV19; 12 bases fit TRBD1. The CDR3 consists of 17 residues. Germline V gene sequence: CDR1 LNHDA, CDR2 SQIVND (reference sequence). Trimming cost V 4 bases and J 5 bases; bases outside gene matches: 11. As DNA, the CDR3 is TGTGCCAGTAGTACCCCGCCGGGGACAGGGGGCGAGGAGACCCAGTACTTC. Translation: CASSTPPGTGGEETQYF.

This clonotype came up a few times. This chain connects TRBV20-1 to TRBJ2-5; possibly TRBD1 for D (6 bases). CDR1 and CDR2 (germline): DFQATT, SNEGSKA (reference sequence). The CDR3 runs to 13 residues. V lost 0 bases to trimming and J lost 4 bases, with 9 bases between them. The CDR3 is CSAREGGTETQYF. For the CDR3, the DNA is TGCAGTGCTAGAGAAGGGGGAACAGAGACCCAGTACTTC.

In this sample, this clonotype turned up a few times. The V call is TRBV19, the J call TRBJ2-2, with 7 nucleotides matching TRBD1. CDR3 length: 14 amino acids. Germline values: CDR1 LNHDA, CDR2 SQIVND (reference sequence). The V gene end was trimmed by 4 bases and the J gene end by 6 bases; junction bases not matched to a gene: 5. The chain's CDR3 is CASSKGQQAGELFF. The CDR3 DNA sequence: TGTGCCAGTAGTAAGGGACAGCAGGCCGGGGAGCTGTTTTTT. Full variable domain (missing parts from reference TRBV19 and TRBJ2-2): DGGITQSPKYLFRKEGQNVTLSCEQNLNHDAMYWYRQDPGQGLRLIYYSQIVNDFQKGDIAEGYSVSREKKESFPLTVTSAQKNPTAFYLCASSKGQQAGELFFGEGSRLTVL.

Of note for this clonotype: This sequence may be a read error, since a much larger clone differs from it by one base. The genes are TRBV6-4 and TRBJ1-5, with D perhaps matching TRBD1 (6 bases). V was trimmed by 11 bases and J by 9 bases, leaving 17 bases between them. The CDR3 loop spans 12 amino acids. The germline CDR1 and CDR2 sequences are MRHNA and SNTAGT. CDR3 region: CASRQVDRPQHF. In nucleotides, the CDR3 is TGTGCCTCAAGACAGGTGGATCGGCCCCAGCATTTT.

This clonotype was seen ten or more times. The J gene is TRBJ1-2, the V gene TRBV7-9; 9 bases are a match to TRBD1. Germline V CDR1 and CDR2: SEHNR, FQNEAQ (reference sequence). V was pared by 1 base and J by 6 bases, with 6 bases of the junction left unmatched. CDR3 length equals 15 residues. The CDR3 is CASSLGAGQGNGYTF. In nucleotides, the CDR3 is TGTGCCAGCAGCTTAGGCGCTGGACAGGGGAATGGCTACACCTTC.

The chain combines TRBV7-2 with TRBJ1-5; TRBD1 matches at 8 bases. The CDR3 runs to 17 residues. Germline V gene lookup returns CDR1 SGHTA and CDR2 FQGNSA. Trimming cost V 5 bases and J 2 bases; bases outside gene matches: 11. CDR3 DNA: TGTGCCAGCAGCCAAAGGATCACAGGGGGGGGCAATCAGCCCCAGCATTTT. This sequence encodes CASSQRITGGGNQPQHF.

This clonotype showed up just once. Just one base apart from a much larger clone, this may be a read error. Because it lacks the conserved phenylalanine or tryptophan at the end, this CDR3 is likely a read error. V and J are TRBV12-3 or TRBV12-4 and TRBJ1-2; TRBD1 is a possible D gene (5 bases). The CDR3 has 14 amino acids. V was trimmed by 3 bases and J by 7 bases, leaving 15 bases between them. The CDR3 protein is CASSFGGVLVGYTL. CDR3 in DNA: TGTGCCAGCAGTTTTGGGGGGGTTCTGGTTGGCTACACCCTC.

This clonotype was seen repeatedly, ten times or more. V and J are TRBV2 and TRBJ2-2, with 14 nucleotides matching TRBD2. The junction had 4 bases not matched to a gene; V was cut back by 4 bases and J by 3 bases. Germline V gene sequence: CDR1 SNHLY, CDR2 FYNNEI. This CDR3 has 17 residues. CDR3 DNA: TGTGCCAGCAGTGGGACTAGCGGGGGGTCGGACACCGGGGAGCTGTTTTTT. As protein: CASSGTSGGSDTGELFF.

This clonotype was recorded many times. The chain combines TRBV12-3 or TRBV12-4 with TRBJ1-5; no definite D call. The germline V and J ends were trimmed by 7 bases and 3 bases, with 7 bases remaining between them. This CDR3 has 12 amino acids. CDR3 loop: CASTSPNQPQHF. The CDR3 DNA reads TGTGCCAGCACAAGTCCCAATCAGCCCCAGCATTTT.

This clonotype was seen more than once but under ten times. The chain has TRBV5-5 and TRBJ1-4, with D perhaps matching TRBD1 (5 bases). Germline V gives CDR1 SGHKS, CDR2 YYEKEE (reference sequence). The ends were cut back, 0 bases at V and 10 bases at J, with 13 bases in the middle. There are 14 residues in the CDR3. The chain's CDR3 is CASSLGGEWGKLFF. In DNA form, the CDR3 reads TGTGCCAGCAGCTTGGGAGGGGAATGGGGAAAACTGTTTTTT.

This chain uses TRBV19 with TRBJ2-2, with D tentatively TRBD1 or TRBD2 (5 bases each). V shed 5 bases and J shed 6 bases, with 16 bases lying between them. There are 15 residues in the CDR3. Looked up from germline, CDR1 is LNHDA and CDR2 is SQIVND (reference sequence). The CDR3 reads CASSSGTSWAGELFF. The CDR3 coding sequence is TGTGCCAGTAGTTCCGGGACCTCTTGGGCCGGGGAGCTGTTTTTT.

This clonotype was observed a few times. For the CDR3, the DNA is TGTGCCAGCAGTGAAATGGGACGGATCGCGAACACCGGGGAGCTGTTTTTT. This gives the protein CASSEMGRIANTGELFF. The chain combines TRBV6-1 with TRBJ2-2, with D perhaps matching TRBD1 or TRBD2 (5 bases each). Germline values: CDR1 MNHNS, CDR2 SASEGT. Trimming shortened V by 2 bases and J by 0 bases, and 13 bases separated the two germline ends. This CDR3 has 17 amino acids.

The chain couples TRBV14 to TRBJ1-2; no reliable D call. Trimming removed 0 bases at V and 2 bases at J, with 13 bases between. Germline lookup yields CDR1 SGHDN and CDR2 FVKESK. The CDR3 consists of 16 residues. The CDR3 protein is CASSQEKGPSNYGYTF. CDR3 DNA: TGTGCCAGCAGCCAAGAAAAGGGTCCCTCCAACTATGGCTACACCTTC.

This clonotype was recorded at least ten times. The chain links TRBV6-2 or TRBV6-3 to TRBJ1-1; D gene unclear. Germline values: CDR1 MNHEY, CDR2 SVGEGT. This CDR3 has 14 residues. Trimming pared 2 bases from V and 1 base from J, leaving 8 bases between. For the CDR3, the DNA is TGTGCCAGCAGTTACGTCCGATCGAACACTGAAGCTTTCTTT. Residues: CASSYVRSNTEAFF.

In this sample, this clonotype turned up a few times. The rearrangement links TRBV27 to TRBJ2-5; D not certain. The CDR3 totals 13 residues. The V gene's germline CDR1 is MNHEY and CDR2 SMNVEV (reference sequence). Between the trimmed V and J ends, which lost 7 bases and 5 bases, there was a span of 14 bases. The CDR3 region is CASMGTYLETQYF. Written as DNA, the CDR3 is TGTGCCAGCATGGGCACCTACTTGGAGACCCAGTACTTC.

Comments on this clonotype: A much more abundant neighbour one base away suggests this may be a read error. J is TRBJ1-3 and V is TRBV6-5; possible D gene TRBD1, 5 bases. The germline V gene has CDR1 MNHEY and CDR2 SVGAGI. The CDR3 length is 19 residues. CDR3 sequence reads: CASSYPAGTSGPSGNTLYF. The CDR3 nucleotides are TGTGCCAGCAGTTACCCTGCAGGGACGTCTGGACCCTCTGGAAACACCTTATATTTT.

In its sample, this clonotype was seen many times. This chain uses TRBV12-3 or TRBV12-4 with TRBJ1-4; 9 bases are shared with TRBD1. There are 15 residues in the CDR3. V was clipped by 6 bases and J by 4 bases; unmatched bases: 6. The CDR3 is CASSGQGKGNEKLFF. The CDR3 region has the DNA TGTGCCAGCAGCGGACAGGGGAAGGGTAATGAAAAACTGTTTTTT.

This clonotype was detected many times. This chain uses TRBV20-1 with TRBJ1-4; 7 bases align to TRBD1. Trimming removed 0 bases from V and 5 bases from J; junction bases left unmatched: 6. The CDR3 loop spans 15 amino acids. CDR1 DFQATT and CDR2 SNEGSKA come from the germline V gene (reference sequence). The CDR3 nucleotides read TGCAGTGCTAGAGATCGTACGACAGGGAATGAAAAACTGTTTTTT. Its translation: CSARDRTTGNEKLFF.

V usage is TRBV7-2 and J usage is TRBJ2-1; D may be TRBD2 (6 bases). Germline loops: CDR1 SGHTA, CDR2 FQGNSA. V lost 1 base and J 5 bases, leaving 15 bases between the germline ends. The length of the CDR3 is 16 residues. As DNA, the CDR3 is TGTGCCAGCAGCTTAGGTCCCGGCGGGAACAACAATGAGCAGTTCTTC. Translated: CASSLGPGGNNNEQFF.

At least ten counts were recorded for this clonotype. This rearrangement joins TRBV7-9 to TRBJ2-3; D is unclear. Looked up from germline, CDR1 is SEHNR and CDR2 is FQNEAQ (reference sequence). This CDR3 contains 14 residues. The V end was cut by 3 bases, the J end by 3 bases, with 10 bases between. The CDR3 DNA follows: TGTGCCAGCAGCTTCCAGGCTCTGACAGATACGCAGTATTTT. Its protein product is CASSFQALTDTQYF. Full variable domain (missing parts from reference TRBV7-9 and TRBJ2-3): DTGVSQNPRHKITKRGQNVTFRCDPISEHNRLYWYRQTLGQGPEFLTYFQNEAQLEKSRLLSDRFSAERPKGSFSTLEIQRTEQGDSAMYLCASSFQALTDTQYFGPGTRLTVL.

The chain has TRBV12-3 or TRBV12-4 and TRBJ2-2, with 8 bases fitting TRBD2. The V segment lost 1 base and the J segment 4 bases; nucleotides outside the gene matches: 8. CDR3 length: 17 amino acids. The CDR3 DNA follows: TGTGCCAGCAGTTTAGGCCCAGCGGGGGAAATCACCGGGGAGCTGTTTTTT. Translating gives CASSLGPAGEITGELFF.

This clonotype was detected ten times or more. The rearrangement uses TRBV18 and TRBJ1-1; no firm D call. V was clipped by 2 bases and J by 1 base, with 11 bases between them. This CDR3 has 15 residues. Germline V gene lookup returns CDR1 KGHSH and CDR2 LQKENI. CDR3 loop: CASSPSLRQNTEAFF. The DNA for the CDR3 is TGTGCCAGCTCACCATCCTTGAGACAGAACACTGAAGCTTTCTTT. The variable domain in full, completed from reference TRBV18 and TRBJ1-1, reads NAGVMQNPRHLVRRRGQEARLRCSPMKGHSHVYWYRQLPEEGLKFMVYLQKENIIDESGMPKERFSAEFPKEGPSILRIQQVVRGDSAAYFCASSPSLRQNTEAFFGQGTRLTVV.

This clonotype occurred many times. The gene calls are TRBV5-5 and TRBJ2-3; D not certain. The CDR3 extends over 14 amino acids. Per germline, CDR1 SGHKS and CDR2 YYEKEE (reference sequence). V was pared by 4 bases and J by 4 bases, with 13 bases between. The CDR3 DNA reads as TGTGCCAGCAGCCGGACGGGTGGCGCAGATACGCAGTATTTT. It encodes CASSRTGGADTQYF.

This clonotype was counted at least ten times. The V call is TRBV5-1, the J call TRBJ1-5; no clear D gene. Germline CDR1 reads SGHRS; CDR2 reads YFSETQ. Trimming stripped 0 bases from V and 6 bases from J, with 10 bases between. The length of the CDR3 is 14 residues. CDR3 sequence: CASSLDGVGQPQHF. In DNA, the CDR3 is TGCGCCAGCAGCTTGGACGGGGTCGGTCAGCCCCAGCATTTT.

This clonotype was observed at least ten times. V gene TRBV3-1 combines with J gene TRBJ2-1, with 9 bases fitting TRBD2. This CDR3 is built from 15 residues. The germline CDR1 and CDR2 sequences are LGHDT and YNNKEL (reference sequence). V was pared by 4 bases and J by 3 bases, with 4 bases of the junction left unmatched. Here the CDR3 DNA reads TGTGCCAGCAGCCCTAGCGGGGCGCGCTACAATGAGCAGTTCTTC. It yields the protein CASSPSGARYNEQFF.